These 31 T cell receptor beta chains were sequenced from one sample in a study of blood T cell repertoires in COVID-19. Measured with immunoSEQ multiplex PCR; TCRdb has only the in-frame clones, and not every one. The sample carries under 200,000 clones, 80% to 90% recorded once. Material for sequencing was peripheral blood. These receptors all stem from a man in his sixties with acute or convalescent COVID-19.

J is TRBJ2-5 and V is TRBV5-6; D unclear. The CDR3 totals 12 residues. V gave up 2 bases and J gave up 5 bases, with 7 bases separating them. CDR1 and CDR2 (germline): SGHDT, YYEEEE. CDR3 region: CASSLSHETQYF. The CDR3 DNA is TGTGCCAGCAGCTTAAGCCACGAGACCCAGTACTTC.

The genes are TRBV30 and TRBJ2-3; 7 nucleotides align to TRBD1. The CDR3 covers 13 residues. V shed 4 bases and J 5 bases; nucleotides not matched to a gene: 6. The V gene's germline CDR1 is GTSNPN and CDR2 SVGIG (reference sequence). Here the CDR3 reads CAWKQGPQDTQYF. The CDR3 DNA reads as TGTGCCTGGAAACAGGGGCCCCAAGATACGCAGTATTTT.

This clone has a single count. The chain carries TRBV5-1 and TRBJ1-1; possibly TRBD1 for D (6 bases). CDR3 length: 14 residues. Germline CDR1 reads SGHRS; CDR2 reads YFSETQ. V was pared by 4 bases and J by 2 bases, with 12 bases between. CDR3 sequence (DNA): TGCGCCAGCAGCACCGGGACAACCAACACTGAAGCTTTCTTT. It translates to CASSTGTTNTEAFF. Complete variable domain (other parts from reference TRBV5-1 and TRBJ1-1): KAGVTQTPRYLIKTRGQQVTLSCSPISGHRSVSWYQQTPGQGLQFLFEYFSETQRNKGNFPGRFSGRQFSNSRSEMNVSTLELGDSALYLCASSTGTTNTEAFFGQGTRLTVV.

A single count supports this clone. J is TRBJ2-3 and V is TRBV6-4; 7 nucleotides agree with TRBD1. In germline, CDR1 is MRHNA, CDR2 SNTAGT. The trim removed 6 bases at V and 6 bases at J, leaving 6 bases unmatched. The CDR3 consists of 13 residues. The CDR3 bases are TGTGCCAGCAGCCAACGACAGGGTGATACGCAGTATTTT. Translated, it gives CASSQRQGDTQYF.

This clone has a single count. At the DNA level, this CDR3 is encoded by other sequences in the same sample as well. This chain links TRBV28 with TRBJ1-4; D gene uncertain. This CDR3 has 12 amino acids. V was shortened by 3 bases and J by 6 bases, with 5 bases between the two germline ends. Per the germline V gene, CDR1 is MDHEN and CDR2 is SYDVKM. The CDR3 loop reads CASSLRDEKLFF. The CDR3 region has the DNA TGTGCCAGCAGTTTGCGCGATGAAAAACTGTTTTTT.

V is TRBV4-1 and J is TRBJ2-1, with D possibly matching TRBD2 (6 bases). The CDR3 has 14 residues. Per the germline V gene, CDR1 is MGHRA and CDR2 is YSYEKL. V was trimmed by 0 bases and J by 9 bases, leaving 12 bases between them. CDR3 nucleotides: TGCGCCAGCAGCCAAGAAGGATGGGGAGGTGAGCAGTTCTTC. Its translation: CASSQEGWGGEQFF.

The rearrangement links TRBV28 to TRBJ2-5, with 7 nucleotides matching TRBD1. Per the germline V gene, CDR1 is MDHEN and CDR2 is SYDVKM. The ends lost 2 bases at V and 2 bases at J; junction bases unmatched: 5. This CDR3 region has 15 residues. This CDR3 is CASSLGGQAQETQYF. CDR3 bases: TGTGCCAGCAGTTTAGGTGGACAGGCACAAGAGACCCAGTACTTC.

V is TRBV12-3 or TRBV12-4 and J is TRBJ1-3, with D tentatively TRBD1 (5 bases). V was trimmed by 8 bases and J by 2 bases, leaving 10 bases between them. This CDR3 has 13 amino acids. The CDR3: CASGGIAGNTIYF. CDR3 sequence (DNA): TGTGCCAGCGGGGGGATCGCTGGAAACACCATATATTTT.

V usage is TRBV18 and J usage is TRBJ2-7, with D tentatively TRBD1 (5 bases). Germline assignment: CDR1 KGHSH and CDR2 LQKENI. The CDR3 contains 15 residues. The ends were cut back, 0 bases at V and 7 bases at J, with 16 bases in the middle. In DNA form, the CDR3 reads TGTGCCAGCTCACCACCAAGGGGCCAACGTGGGGAGCAGTACTTC. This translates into CASSPPRGQRGEQYF.

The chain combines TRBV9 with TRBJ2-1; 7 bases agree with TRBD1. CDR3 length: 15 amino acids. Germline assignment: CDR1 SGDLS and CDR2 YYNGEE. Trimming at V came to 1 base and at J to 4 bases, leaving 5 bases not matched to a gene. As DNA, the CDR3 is TGTGCCAGCAGCGTAAGGCAGGGGGTGTACAATGAGCAGTTCTTC. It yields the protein CASSVRQGVYNEQFF.

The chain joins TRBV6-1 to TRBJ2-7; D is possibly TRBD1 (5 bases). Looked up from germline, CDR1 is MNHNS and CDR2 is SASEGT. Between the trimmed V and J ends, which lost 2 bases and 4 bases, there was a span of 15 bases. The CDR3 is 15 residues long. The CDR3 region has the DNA TGTGCCAGCAGTGAATATGCAGGGATCCGTTACGAGCAGTACTTC. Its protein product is CASSEYAGIRYEQYF.

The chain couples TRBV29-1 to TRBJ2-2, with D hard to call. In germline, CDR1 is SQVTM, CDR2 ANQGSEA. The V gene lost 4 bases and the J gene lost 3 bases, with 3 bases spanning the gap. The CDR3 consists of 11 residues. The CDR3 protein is CSVADTGELFF. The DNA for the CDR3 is TGCAGCGTTGCGGACACCGGGGAGCTGTTTTTT.

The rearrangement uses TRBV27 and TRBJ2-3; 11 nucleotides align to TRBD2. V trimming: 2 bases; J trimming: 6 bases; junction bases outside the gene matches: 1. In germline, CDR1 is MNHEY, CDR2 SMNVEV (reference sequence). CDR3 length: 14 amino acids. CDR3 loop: CASSLTSGSDTQYF. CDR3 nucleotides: TGTGCCAGCAGTTTAACTAGCGGGAGCGATACGCAGTATTTT.

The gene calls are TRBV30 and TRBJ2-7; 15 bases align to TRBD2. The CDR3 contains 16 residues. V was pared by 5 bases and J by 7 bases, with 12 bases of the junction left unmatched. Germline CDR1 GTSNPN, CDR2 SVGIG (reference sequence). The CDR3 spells CAWDMGLAGGGGEQYF. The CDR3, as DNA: TGTGCCTGGGACATGGGACTAGCGGGAGGTGGGGGTGAGCAGTACTTC.

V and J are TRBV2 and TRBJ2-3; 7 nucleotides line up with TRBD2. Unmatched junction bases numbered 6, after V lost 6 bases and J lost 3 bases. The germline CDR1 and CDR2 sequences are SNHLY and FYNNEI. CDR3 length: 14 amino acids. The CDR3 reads CASRYGRSTDTQYF. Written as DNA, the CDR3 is TGTGCCAGCAGGTACGGGAGGTCTACAGATACGCAGTATTTT.

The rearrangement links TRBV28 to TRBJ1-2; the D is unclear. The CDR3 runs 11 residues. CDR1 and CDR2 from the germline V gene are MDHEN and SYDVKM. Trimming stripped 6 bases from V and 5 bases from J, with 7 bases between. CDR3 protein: CASSYAYGYTF. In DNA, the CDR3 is TGTGCCAGCAGCTATGCTTATGGCTACACCTTC.

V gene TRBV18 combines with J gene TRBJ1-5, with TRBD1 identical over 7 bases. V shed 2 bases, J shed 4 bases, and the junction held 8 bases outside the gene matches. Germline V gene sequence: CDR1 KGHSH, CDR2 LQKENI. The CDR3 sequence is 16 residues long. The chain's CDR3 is CASSPFVTGTNQPQHF. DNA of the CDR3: TGTGCCAGCTCACCATTCGTGACAGGGACTAATCAGCCCCAGCATTTT.

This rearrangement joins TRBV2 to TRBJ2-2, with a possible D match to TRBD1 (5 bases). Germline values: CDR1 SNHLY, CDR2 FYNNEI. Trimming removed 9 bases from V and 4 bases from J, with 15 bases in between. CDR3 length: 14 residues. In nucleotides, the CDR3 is TGTGCCAGTAAGACAGCTCAGACCACCGGGGAGCTGTTTTTT. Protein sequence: CASKTAQTTGELFF.

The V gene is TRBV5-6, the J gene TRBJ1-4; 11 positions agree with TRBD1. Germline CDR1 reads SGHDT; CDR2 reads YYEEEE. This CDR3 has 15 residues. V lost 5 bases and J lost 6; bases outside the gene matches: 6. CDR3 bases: TGTGCCAGCAGTCAAGGACAGGGGGCGGATGAAAAACTGTTTTTT. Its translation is CASSQGQGADEKLFF. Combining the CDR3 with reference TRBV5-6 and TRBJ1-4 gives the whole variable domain DAGVTQSPTHLIKTRGQQVTLRCSPKSGHDTVSWYQQALGQGPQFIFQYYEEEERQRGNFPDRFSGHQFPNYSSELNVNALLLGDSALYLCASSQGQGADEKLFFGSGTQLSVL.

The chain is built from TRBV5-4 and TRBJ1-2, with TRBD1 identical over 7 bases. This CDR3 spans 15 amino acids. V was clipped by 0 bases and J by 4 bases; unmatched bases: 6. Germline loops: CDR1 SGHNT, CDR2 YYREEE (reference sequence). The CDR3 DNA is TGTGCCAGCAGCTTGGCGGGACAGCCGTTCTATGGCTACACCTTC. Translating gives CASSLAGQPFYGYTF. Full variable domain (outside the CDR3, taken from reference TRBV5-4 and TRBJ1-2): ETGVTQSPTHLIKTRGQQVTLRCSSQSGHNTVSWYQQALGQGPQFIFQYYREEENGRGNFPPRFSGLQFPNYSSELNVNALELDDSALYLCASSLAGQPFYGYTFGSGTRLTVV.

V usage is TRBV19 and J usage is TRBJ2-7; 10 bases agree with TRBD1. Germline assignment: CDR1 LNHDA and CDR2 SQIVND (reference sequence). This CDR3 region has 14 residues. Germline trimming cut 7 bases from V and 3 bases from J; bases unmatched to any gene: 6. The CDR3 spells CASTSTGGNYEQYF. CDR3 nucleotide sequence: TGTGCCAGTACTTCGACAGGGGGCAACTACGAGCAGTACTTC.

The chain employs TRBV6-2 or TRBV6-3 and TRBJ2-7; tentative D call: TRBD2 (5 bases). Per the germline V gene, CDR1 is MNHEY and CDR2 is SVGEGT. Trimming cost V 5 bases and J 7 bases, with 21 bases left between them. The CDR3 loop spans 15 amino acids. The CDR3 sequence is CASSGLERDYMEQYF. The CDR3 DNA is TGTGCCAGCAGTGGCCTCGAAAGAGACTATATGGAGCAGTACTTC.

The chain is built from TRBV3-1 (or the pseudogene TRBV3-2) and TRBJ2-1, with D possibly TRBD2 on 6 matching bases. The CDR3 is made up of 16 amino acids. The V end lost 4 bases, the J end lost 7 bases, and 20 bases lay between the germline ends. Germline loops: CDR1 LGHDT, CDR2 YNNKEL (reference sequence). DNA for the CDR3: TGTGCCAGCAGCCCGTCGGGACTTCCTCCGGGGAATGAGCAGTTCTTC. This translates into CASSPSGLPPGNEQFF.

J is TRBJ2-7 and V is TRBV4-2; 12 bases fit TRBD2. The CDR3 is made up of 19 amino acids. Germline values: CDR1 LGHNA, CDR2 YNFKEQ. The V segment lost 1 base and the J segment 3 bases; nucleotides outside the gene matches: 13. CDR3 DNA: TGTGCCAGCAGCCAAGCACAAGGACTAGCGGGACCGAACCTCTACGAGCAGTACTTC. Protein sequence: CASSQAQGLAGPNLYEQYF.

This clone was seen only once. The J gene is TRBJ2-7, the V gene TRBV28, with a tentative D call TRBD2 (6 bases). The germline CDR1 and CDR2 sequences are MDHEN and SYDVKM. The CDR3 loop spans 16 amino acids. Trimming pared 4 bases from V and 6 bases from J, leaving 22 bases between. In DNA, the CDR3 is TGTGCCAGCAGTTCCACGGGACTTTCCATAATTGCCGAGCAGTACTTC. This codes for CASSSTGLSIIAEQYF.

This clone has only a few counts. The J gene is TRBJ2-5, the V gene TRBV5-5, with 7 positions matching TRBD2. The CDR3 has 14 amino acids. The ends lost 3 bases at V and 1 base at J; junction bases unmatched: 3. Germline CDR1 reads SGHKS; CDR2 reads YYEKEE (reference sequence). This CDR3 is CASSYLAAQETQYF. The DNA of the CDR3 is TGTGCCAGCAGCTACCTAGCGGCCCAAGAGACCCAGTACTTC.

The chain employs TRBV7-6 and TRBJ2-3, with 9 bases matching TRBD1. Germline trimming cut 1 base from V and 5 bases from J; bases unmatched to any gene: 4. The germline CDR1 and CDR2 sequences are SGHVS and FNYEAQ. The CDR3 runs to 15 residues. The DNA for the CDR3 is TGTGCCAGCAGCTTAGAGGACAGGGGAATAGATACGCAGTATTTT. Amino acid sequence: CASSLEDRGIDTQYF. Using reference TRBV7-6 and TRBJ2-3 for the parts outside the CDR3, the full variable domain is GAGVSQSPRYKVTKRGQDVALRCDPISGHVSLYWYRQALGQGPEFLTYFNYEAQQDKSGLPNDRFSAERPEGSISTLTIQRTEQRDSAMYRCASSLEDRGIDTQYFGPGTRLTVL.

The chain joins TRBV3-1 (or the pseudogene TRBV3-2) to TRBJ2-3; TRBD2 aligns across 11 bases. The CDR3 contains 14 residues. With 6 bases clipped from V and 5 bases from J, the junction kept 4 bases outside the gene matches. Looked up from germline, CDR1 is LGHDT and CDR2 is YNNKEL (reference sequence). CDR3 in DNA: TGTGCCAGCAGACTAGCGGGAGTGGTAGATACGCAGTATTTT. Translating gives CASRLAGVVDTQYF.

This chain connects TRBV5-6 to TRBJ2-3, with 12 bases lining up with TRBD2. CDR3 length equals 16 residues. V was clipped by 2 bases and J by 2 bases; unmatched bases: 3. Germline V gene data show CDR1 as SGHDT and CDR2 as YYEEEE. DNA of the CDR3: TGTGCCAGCAGCTTACCTAGCGGGAGGGCCACAGATACGCAGTATTTT. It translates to CASSLPSGRATDTQYF.

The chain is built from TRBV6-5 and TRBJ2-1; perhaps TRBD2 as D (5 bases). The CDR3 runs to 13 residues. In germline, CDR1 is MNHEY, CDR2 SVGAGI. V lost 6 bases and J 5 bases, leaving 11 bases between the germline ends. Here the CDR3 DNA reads TGTGCCAGCAGGAAGCGGAGCCACAATGAGCAGTTCTTC. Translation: CASRKRSHNEQFF.

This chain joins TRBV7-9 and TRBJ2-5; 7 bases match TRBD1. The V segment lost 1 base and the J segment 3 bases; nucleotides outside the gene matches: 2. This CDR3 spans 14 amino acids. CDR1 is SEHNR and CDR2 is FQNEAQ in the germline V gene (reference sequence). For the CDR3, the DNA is TGTGCCAGCAGCTTAGACAGGGGAAAAGAGACCCAGTACTTC. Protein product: CASSLDRGKETQYF.